This TCR beta chain was identified in a study of T cell responses to AZD1222 COVID-19 vaccine. Study-level findings and limits: Spike-specific TCR repertoires showed rising breadth and depth after two AZD1222 doses.

Points on this clone: As yet, its antigen is unknown.

V lost 4 bases, J lost 1 base, and 21 bases lay in between. The CDR3 totals 18 residues. Germline CDR1 SGDLS, CDR2 YYNGEE. The protocol was immunoSEQ multiplex PCR, while the TCRdb copy is restricted to in-frame clones and leaves out a portion. The table shows fewer than 85,000 clones, with roughly 90% occurring only once. The TCR sequence derives from an adult in good health. The rearrangement links TRBV9 to TRBJ1-5, with D maybe TRBD1 (5 bases). The sequences come from peripheral blood, collected on day 0 of AZD1222 vaccination. The CDR3 DNA reads TGTGCCAGCAGCCCTCCCGGGGGGAGGGATGAAAGCAATCAGCCCCAGCATTTT. Its translation is CASSPPGGRDESNQPQHF.